Listed below are T cell receptor beta chains from one sample, sequenced in a study of identical twins. TCRdb analysed the 5' RACE reads with MiXCR anew, one entry per CDR3 protein. Altogether more than 200,000 distinct CDR3 sequences are present, 9.4% being singletons, with the ten largest covering about 5.5%. The sequenced sample consisted of memory (CD45RO+) T cells sorted from blood. These receptors all come from a woman aged 18-29 years in good health. Both conserved end residues are part of each CDR3. D genes are given only for firm matches. Where a row states a size, it is once, few, many or the class of an expanded clone; other rows omit it.

D: .
J: TRBJ2-5
size: few
V: TRBV7-6
CDR3: CASSSAGAFLETQYF
DNA: TGTGCCAGCAGCTCAGCGGGCGCCTTCTTGGAGACCCAGTACTTC

D: TRBD1
J: TRBJ2-1
size: many
V: TRBV5-1
CDR3: CASSRGTGTYNEQFF
DNA: TGCGCCAGCAGCCGCGGGACAGGGACCTACAATGAGCAGTTCTTC

D: .
J: TRBJ2-5
size: many
V: TRBV7-9
CDR3: CASSLETDRQETQYF
DNA: TGTGCCAGCAGCTTAGAGACGGACCGACAAGAGACCCAGTACTTC

D: .
J: TRBJ2-4
size: .
V: TRBV2
CDR3: CASSAGQLAKNIQYF
DNA: TGTGCCAGCAGTGCAGGTCAACTAGCCAAAAACATTCAGTACTTC

D: TRBD1
J: TRBJ1-1
size: .
V: TRBV7-9
CDR3: CASSSLTTGGGGEAFF
DNA: TGTGCCAGCAGCTCGTTAACGACAGGGGGGGGCGGTGAAGCTTTCTTT

D: .
J: TRBJ1-2
size: many
V: TRBV20-1
CDR3: CSAPQTDLRGYTF
DNA: TGCAGTGCTCCCCAAACCGACTTGAGGGGCTACACCTTC

D: TRBD1
J: TRBJ1-2
size: few
V: TRBV7-2
CDR3: CASSLVTGDYGYTF
DNA: TGTGCCAGCAGCTTAGTGACAGGGGACTATGGCTACACCTTC

D: .
J: TRBJ2-4
size: few
V: TRBV5-6
CDR3: CASSQMGTGGYIQYF
DNA: TGTGCCAGCAGCCAAATGGGGACCGGAGGGTACATTCAGTACTTC

D: .
J: TRBJ1-2
size: .
V: TRBV7-9
CDR3: CASSYGDNYGYTF
DNA: TGTGCCAGCAGCTACGGAGATAACTATGGCTACACCTTC

D: .
J: TRBJ2-7
size: .
V: TRBV5-1
CDR3: CASSFRELAELYEQYF
DNA: TGCGCCAGCAGCTTCAGAGAACTAGCCGAACTCTACGAGCAGTACTTC

D: .
J: TRBJ2-2
size: few
V: TRBV20-1
CDR3: CSARGVVGGAANTGELFF
DNA: TGCAGTGCTAGAGGTGTGGTAGGCGGGGCCGCGAACACCGGGGAGCTGTTTTTT

D: .
J: TRBJ2-7
size: .
V: TRBV20-1
CDR3: CSARGVVGYEQYF
DNA: TGCAGTGCCAGAGGGGTCGTCGGTTACGAGCAGTACTTC

D: TRBD1
J: TRBJ1-5
size: .
V: TRBV7-2
CDR3: CASSLEGTVGQPQHF
DNA: TGTGCCAGCAGCTTAGAGGGGACAGTGGGTCAGCCCCAGCATTTT

D: TRBD1
J: TRBJ2-5
size: .
V: TRBV11-1
CDR3: CASSLGVEIRDSRETQYF
DNA: TGTGCCAGCAGCCTGGGGGTGGAGATAAGGGACAGCAGGGAGACCCAGTACTTC

D: .
J: TRBJ2-3
size: many
V: TRBV9
CDR3: CASSVESPADTQYF
DNA: TGTGCCAGCAGCGTAGAGTCCCCCGCAGATACGCAGTATTTT

D: .
J: TRBJ1-6
size: few
V: TRBV12-3/TRBV12-4
CDR3: CASSPGPYNSPLHF
DNA: TGTGCCAGCAGTCCGGGACCCTATAATTCACCCCTCCACTTT

D: .
J: TRBJ2-1
size: .
V: TRBV7-9
CDR3: CASSLSSSAEQFF
DNA: TGTGCCAGCAGCTTATCTTCCAGCGCTGAGCAGTTCTTC

D: TRBD1
J: TRBJ1-2
size: many
V: TRBV20-1
CDR3: CSALRQGRGYGYTF
DNA: TGCAGTGCTCTCCGACAGGGACGGGGCTATGGCTACACCTTC

D: TRBD2
J: TRBJ2-1
size: many
V: TRBV12-3/TRBV12-4
CDR3: CASSSLAGGDNEQFF
DNA: TGTGCCAGCAGCTCTCTAGCGGGAGGGGACAATGAGCAGTTCTTC

D: TRBD2
J: TRBJ2-2
size: .
V: TRBV9
CDR3: CASSSGLAGWGELFF
DNA: TGTGCCAGCAGCTCTGGACTAGCGGGCTGGGGGGAGCTGTTTTTT

D: .
J: TRBJ2-3
size: once
V: TRBV5-5
CDR3: CASSARTTITSTDTQYF
DNA: TGTGCCAGCAGCGCAAGGACGACAATCACTAGCACAGATACGCAGTATTTT

D: .
J: TRBJ2-7
size: .
V: TRBV10-3
CDR3: CAISGAGSSYEQYF
DNA: TGTGCCATCAGTGGAGCTGGGAGCTCCTACGAGCAGTACTTC

D: TRBD1
J: TRBJ1-2
size: .
V: TRBV11-1
CDR3: CASSLARGGTGGIYGYTF
DNA: TGTGCCAGCAGCTTAGCGAGAGGTGGGACAGGGGGGATCTATGGCTACACCTTC

D: .
J: TRBJ2-1
size: few
V: TRBV7-8
CDR3: CASSPRLAEINNEQFF
DNA: TGTGCCAGCAGCCCACGGCTCGCGGAAATAAACAATGAGCAGTTCTTC

D: TRBD2
J: TRBJ2-3
size: .
V: TRBV18
CDR3: CASSPRWTSGGYTQYF
DNA: TGTGCCAGCTCACCACGGTGGACTAGCGGGGGATATACGCAGTATTTT

D: .
J: TRBJ2-2
size: .
V: TRBV9
CDR3: CASSARAGVDTGELFF
DNA: TGTGCCAGCAGCGCCCGAGCGGGCGTCGACACCGGGGAGCTGTTTTTT

D: .
J: TRBJ2-1
size: few
V: TRBV13
CDR3: CASSPAGSASYNEQFF
DNA: TGTGCCAGCAGCCCCGCGGGTAGCGCCTCCTACAATGAGCAGTTCTTC

D: .
J: TRBJ2-3
size: .
V: TRBV5-1
CDR3: CASSPSLGADAFVTDTQYF
DNA: TGCGCCAGCAGCCCCTCTTTAGGGGCAGACGCGTTTGTGACAGATACGCAGTATTTT

D: TRBD2
J: TRBJ2-7
size: .
V: TRBV6-1
CDR3: CATQRESSYEQHF
DNA: TGTGCCACCCAGCGGGAGAGCTCCTACGAGCAGCACTTC

D: .
J: TRBJ2-2
size: .
V: TRBV5-1
CDR3: CASVKGQGTLNTGELFF
DNA: TGCGCCAGCGTGAAGGGGCAGGGGACGCTGAACACCGGGGAGCTGTTTTTT

D: .
J: TRBJ1-5
size: .
V: TRBV9
CDR3: CASSVAGGDQPQHF
DNA: TGTGCCAGCAGCGTAGCTGGGGGGGACCAGCCCCAGCATTTT

D: TRBD1
J: TRBJ2-1
size: many
V: TRBV20-1
CDR3: CSRRQGDEQFF
DNA: TGCAGTAGACGACAGGGGGATGAGCAGTTCTTC

D: .
J: TRBJ2-7
size: many
V: TRBV4-3
CDR3: CASSQEKGDNSYEQYF
DNA: TGCGCCAGCAGCCAAGAAAAAGGGGACAACTCCTACGAGCAGTACTTC

D: TRBD1
J: TRBJ2-1
size: .
V: TRBV5-1
CDR3: CASSSTGTGAGNEQFF
DNA: TGCGCCAGCAGCTCCACCGGGACAGGGGCGGGCAATGAGCAGTTCTTC

D: .
J: TRBJ2-3
size: few
V: TRBV4-3
CDR3: CASSQGAGGNTDTQYF
DNA: TGCGCCAGCAGCCAAGGAGCGGGCGGAAACACAGATACGCAGTATTTT

D: .
J: TRBJ2-2
size: few
V: TRBV18
CDR3: CASSRGPQGKDTGELFF
DNA: TGTGCCAGCTCAAGAGGCCCGCAGGGGAAGGACACCGGGGAGCTGTTTTTT

D: .
J: TRBJ2-5
size: .
V: TRBV12-3/TRBV12-4
CDR3: CASSGPAGMQETQYF
DNA: TGTGCCAGCAGTGGGCCGGCGGGGATGCAAGAGACCCAGTACTTC

D: .
J: TRBJ2-1
size: few
V: TRBV6-2/TRBV6-3
CDR3: CASSYRQSYNEQFF
DNA: TGTGCCAGCAGTTACAGGCAATCCTACAATGAGCAGTTCTTC

D: TRBD1
J: TRBJ1-4
size: .
V: TRBV7-8
CDR3: CASSLATGKNEKLFF
DNA: TGTGCCAGCAGCTTAGCGACAGGGAAGAATGAAAAACTGTTTTTT